This T cell receptor beta chain was profiled in a study of CD8+ T cells in alopecia areata. Whole-study findings and limits: Alphabeta T cells residing in normal skin are also sequenced in scalp samples.

CDR1 and CDR2 from the germline V gene are SGHRS and YFSETQ. CDR3 length: 14 amino acids. Trimming pared 0 bases from V and 0 bases from J, leaving 6 bases between. As regards this clone: The antigen is not known.

cDNA reverse transcribed from extracted RNA served as the sequencing template. Repertoires were generated with immunoSEQ multiplex PCR, while TCRdb's copy carries only in-frame clones and drops some. The profile shows 200,000 to 250,000 clones, under 60% of them singletons. Treatment specified: oral pan-JAK inhibitor, 5-10 mg twice daily. Sequences were derived from CD4+ T cells sorted from blood, sampled at week 4, from a patient treated with tofacitinib. The TCR sequence derives from a human donor with alopecia areata. V usage is TRBV5-1 and J usage is TRBJ2-5; no definite D call. CDR3 nucleotide sequence: TGCGCCAGCAGCTTGGGTATTAACCAAGAGACCCAGTACTTC. Translation gives CASSLGINQETQYF.